A selection of T cell receptor beta chains follows, all from one sample in a study of T cell responses to AZD1222 COVID-19 vaccine. Method: immunoSEQ multiplex PCR; TCRdb's copy keeps in-frame clones and lacks some. Of just under 100,000 clones listed, 70% to 90% were seen once; the top ten hold roughly 2.8%. Source: peripheral blood, taken on day 0 of AZD1222 vaccination. The receptor set was obtained from an adult in good health. Both conserved end residues are part of each CDR3. Each record gives: D gene, clone size, V gene, J gene, CDR3 DNA, CDR3 protein. A D gene is named only where the DNA matches it firmly. Rows may omit the clone size; those that give it use once, few, many or a size class.

NA	NA	TRBV9	TRBJ1-5	TGTGCCAGCAGCGCAGGGAGGCAGGGTCAGCCCCAGCATTTT	CASSAGRQGQPQHF
NA	NA	TRBV28	TRBJ1-1	TGTGCCAGCAGCGACCGGGCCTTGGCTTTCTTT	CASSDRALAFF
NA	NA	TRBV5-1	TRBJ1-4	TGCGCCAGCAGCAACACTCCGGGACACCTAAATGAAAAACTGTTTTTT	CASSNTPGHLNEKLFF
NA	NA	TRBV14	TRBJ2-1	TGTGCCAGCAGCTTGGTTTACAGGAGACTCAATGAGCAGTTCTTC	CASSLVYRRLNEQFF
TRBD1	NA	TRBV24-1	TRBJ2-5	TGTGCCACCAGTGATCCGGGACAGCAAGAGACCCAGTACTTC	CATSDPGQQETQYF
TRBD2	NA	TRBV5-1	TRBJ2-1	TGCGCCAGCAGCTTGGACCCTCCCCAGTATATGGGGGGGGACAATGAGCAGTTCTTC	CASSLDPPQYMGGDNEQFF
NA	NA	TRBV28	TRBJ2-1	TGTGCCAGCAGTCTGCGGGGATTATACAATGAGCAGTTCTTC	CASSLRGLYNEQFF
NA	NA	TRBV9	TRBJ1-4	TGTGCCAGCAGCCTCCGGGCAGAACCCAATGAAAAACTGTTTTTT	CASSLRAEPNEKLFF
TRBD1	NA	TRBV5-8	TRBJ1-6	TGTGCCAGCAGCTTCTACAGGGGGCAAAATTCACCCCTCCACTTT	CASSFYRGQNSPLHF
NA	NA	TRBV4-2	TRBJ1-5	TGTGCCAGCAGCCAAGATGGTCCGTCCGGAGGGGGCAATCAGCCCCAGCATTTT	CASSQDGPSGGGNQPQHF
TRBD1	NA	TRBV5-1	TRBJ1-2	TGCGCCAGCAGCTTGGATTCTTGGACAGGCGATTATGGCTACACCTTC	CASSLDSWTGDYGYTF
NA	NA	TRBV5-1	TRBJ1-2	TGCGCCAGCAGCTCTCGGGGGGGCCCTAACTATGGCTACACCTTC	CASSSRGGPNYGYTF
NA	NA	TRBV19	TRBJ2-7	TGTGCCAGTAGTATGAGGAGGCCCTTCATGGCAGGGATCGAGCAGTACTTC	CASSMRRPFMAGIEQYF
TRBD1	once	TRBV6-4	TRBJ2-5	TGTGTCAGCTTTCTGGGGACAGGTCAAGAGACCCAGTACTTC	CVSFLGTGQETQYF
TRBD1	NA	TRBV6-5	TRBJ1-3	TGTGCCAGCAGGAGAACAGGGGCTGGAAACACCATATATTTT	CASRRTGAGNTIYF
NA	NA	TRBV2	TRBJ1-2	TGTGCCACCGGACTAACCGGGACATCAAGGGGCTACACCTTC	CATGLTGTSRGYTF
NA	NA	TRBV7-2	TRBJ2-5	TGTGCCAGCAGCTTAGCGGGCTCGGCCCAGTACTTC	CASSLAGSAQYF
NA	NA	TRBV6-5	TRBJ1-2	TGTGCCAGCAGCCGGGACGGCCTATACGGCTACACCTTC	CASSRDGLYGYTF
NA	NA	TRBV5-4	TRBJ1-6	TGTGCCAGCAGCTTGAAAGGAAGGGTGGGTTCACCCCTCCACTTT	CASSLKGRVGSPLHF
NA	NA	TRBV24-1	TRBJ1-2	TGTGCCACCAGTGACCAGACGGGTAACTATGGCTACACCTTC	CATSDQTGNYGYTF
TRBD2	NA	TRBV28	TRBJ2-1	TGTGCCAGCAGCGCTCCTCTAGCGGGGGGCAACAATGAGCAGTTCTTC	CASSAPLAGGNNEQFF
TRBD1	NA	TRBV7-9	TRBJ1-3	TGTGCCAGCAGCCGGGACAGTCAATTATCCACCATATATTTT	CASSRDSQLSTIYF
NA	few	TRBV28	TRBJ1-6	TGTGCCAGCAGTTTAATTGAGGATAATTCACCCCTCCACTTT	CASSLIEDNSPLHF
TRBD2	NA	TRBV18	TRBJ2-1	TGTGCCAGCTTATCAGCGGGGGGGAACAATGAGCAGTTCTTC	CASLSAGGNNEQFF
NA	NA	TRBV11-2	TRBJ2-7	TGTGCCAGCAGCTGGGACGGATACGAGCAGTACTTC	CASSWDGYEQYF
TRBD1	NA	TRBV5-8	TRBJ1-2	TGTGCCAGCAGCTTGAGACAGGGAGGAACCTATGGCTACACCTTC	CASSLRQGGTYGYTF
NA	NA	TRBV7-9	TRBJ1-6	TGTGCCAGCAGCTTTGGGGATGTGTCACCCCTCCACTTT	CASSFGDVSPLHF
NA	NA	TRBV5-1	TRBJ1-5	TGCGCCAGCAGCTTGGGGGGGACAAATAGCAATCAGCCCCAGCATTTT	CASSLGGTNSNQPQHF
TRBD2	NA	TRBV6-5	TRBJ2-5	TGTGCCAGCAGGATGACGGGGGGGGACAAGACCCAGTACTTC	CASRMTGGDKTQYF
NA	NA	TRBV7-9	TRBJ1-4	TGTGCCAGCAGCCATTGGACGGCCAACAATGAAAAACTGTTTTTT	CASSHWTANNEKLFF
NA	NA	TRBV25-1	TRBJ1-2	TGTGCCAGCAGGGAGGGCCGGTGGGGGGGCTACACCTTC	CASREGRWGGYTF
NA	NA	TRBV2	TRBJ1-5	TGTGCCAGCGATCGGAGGACCTCGGGGAATCAGCCCCAGCATTTT	CASDRRTSGNQPQHF
NA	NA	TRBV6-6	TRBJ1-1	TGTGCCAGCAGTTTGAGACCTACGAACACTGAAGCTTTCTTT	CASSLRPTNTEAFF
NA	NA	TRBV5-1	TRBJ2-3	TGCGCCAGCAGACCCCAACCGGGGGCAGATACGCAGTATTTT	CASRPQPGADTQYF
NA	few	TRBV7-8	TRBJ2-5	TGTGCCAGCAGCTTCGGGGTCCAAGAGACCCAGTACTTC	CASSFGVQETQYF
NA	NA	TRBV28	TRBJ1-6	TGTGCCAGCAGTTGGCCGGGGGCGGTTGGTTCACCCCTCCACTTT	CASSWPGAVGSPLHF
NA	NA	TRBV11-2	TRBJ2-7	TGTGCCAGCAGCTTAGCCTACGAGCAGTACTTC	CASSLAYEQYF
TRBD1	NA	TRBV10-1	TRBJ2-2	TGCGCCAGCACCGGACAGGACACCGGGGAGCTGTTTTTT	CASTGQDTGELFF
TRBD1	NA	TRBV24-1	TRBJ2-3	TGTGCCACCAGTGACTTCTCTCGACAGGGTGCAGATACGCAGTATTTT	CATSDFSRQGADTQYF
NA	NA	TRBV4-1	TRBJ1-5	TGCGCCAGCAGCCAAGATCGGGGCCCCGGGCCCCAGCATTTT	CASSQDRGPGPQHF
NA	NA	TRBV28	TRBJ1-5	TGTGCCAGCACTCACCTTAAGGGGCAGGGCTTCCATCAGCCCCAGCATTTT	CASTHLKGQGFHQPQHF
NA	NA	TRBV4-3	TRBJ1-5	TGCGCCAGCAGCCAAGGGGATGAGTTTAGCAATCAGCCCCAGCATTTT	CASSQGDEFSNQPQHF
TRBD1	NA	TRBV7-2	TRBJ1-1	TGTGCCAGCAGCCCAGGGGGTTCGCGGGTGAACACTGAAGCTTTCTTT	CASSPGGSRVNTEAFF
TRBD1	NA	TRBV13	TRBJ2-7	TGTGCCAGCAGATTCACCGGGACAGGGCTGCACGAGCAGTACTTC	CASRFTGTGLHEQYF
NA	NA	TRBV9	TRBJ1-3	TGTGCCAGCAGCGCGTGGGGTGACTTCTCTGGAAACACCATATATTTT	CASSAWGDFSGNTIYF
NA	NA	TRBV19	TRBJ1-2	TGTGCCAGTAGTATGGCCAGGAGCTACTATGGCTACACCTTC	CASSMARSYYGYTF